Below are 25 T cell receptor beta chains sequenced from a single sample in a study of blood T cell repertoires in COVID-19. Profiling relied on immunoSEQ multiplex PCR, and the TCRdb table lists in-frame clones only, not all of them. Of around 240,000 clones listed, about 86% are singletons. Sequencing was done on a sample of peripheral blood. The receptor set was obtained from a young woman who had recovered from COVID-19.

This clone was seen a handful of times. The chain joins TRBV9 to TRBJ1-6; 8 positions agree with TRBD1. The V gene end was trimmed by 2 bases and the J gene end by 7 bases; junction bases not matched to a gene: 5. CDR1 is SGDLS and CDR2 is YYNGEE in the germline V gene. The CDR3 spans 15 residues. CDR3 DNA sequence: TGTGCCAGCAGCGTTGCGACAGGGGAGAATTCACCCCTCCACTTT. This sequence encodes CASSVATGENSPLHF.

The DNA for the CDR3 is TGTGCCAGCAGCTTAGCAGACACCCCCTACGAGCAGTACTTC. The encoded protein is CASSLADTPYEQYF. The rearrangement links TRBV7-8 to TRBJ2-7, with D unclear. Trimming left V 0 bases short and J 2 bases short, with 8 bases between. Germline values: CDR1 SGHVS, CDR2 FQNEAQ. The CDR3 sequence is 14 residues long.

The rearrangement links TRBV5-1 to TRBJ2-6; D gene uncertain. This CDR3 has 18 residues. Trimming removed 0 bases at V and 0 bases at J, with 13 bases between. Germline CDR1 and CDR2: SGHRS and YFSETQ. In DNA, the CDR3 is TGCGCCAGCAGCTTGGTGCCAGGATTTAACTCTGGGGCCAACGTCCTGACTTTC. Translation: CASSLVPGFNSGANVLTF.

The rearrangement joins TRBV3-1 (or the pseudogene TRBV3-2) to TRBJ2-3, with 11 bases lining up with TRBD2. Germline values: CDR1 LGHDT, CDR2 YNNKEL (reference sequence). V gave up 3 bases and J gave up 3 bases; unmatched junction bases: 5. The CDR3 is made up of 16 amino acids. CDR3 sequence: CASSHWTSGSTDTQYF. CDR3 in DNA: TGTGCCAGCAGCCACTGGACTAGCGGGTCTACAGATACGCAGTATTTT.

V gene TRBV19 combines with J gene TRBJ1-2; TRBD1 might be the D (5 bases). In germline, CDR1 is LNHDA, CDR2 SQIVND (reference sequence). The CDR3 contains 17 residues. The V gene lost 3 bases and the J gene lost 0 bases, with 17 bases spanning the gap. CDR3 in DNA: TGTGCCAGTAGTATCCGGGGGTTCAGGCGAGCTAACTATGGCTACACCTTC. Encoded protein: CASSIRGFRRANYGYTF.

Concerning this clone itself: The same CDR3 arises from other DNA sequences in this sample as well. The chain carries TRBV5-1 and TRBJ1-1; D call uncertain. This CDR3 comprises 14 residues. The V and J ends lost 0 bases and 5 bases respectively, with 11 bases between them. Germline V lookup: CDR1 SGHRS, CDR2 YFSETQ. The CDR3 loop is CASSLVRVDTEAFF. The CDR3 bases are TGCGCCAGCAGCTTGGTACGGGTGGATACTGAAGCTTTCTTT.

The V and J genes are TRBV13 and TRBJ1-2; 7 nucleotides align to TRBD1. The CDR3 totals 14 residues. The germline gives CDR1 PRHDT, CDR2 FYEKMQ (reference sequence). With V trimmed by 5 bases and J by 1 base, 4 bases remained unmatched. For the CDR3, the DNA is TGTGCCAGCAGCCCCGGGACAGTTAACTATGGCTACACCTTC. Protein product: CASSPGTVNYGYTF.

This chain connects TRBV5-1 to TRBJ1-3, with 7 bases fitting TRBD1. The germline CDR1 and CDR2 sequences are SGHRS and YFSETQ. With 6 bases clipped from V and 4 bases from J, the junction kept 7 bases outside the gene matches. The CDR3 has 14 residues. CDR3 nucleotide sequence: TGCGCCAGCACCCCAGGGGGGACCGGAAACACCATATATTTT. Its protein is CASTPGGTGNTIYF.

The chain carries TRBV14 and TRBJ2-1; 8 nucleotides agree with TRBD2. From germline, CDR1 is SGHDN and CDR2 FVKESK. V trimming: 4 bases; J trimming: 6 bases; junction bases outside the gene matches: 8. There are 15 residues in the CDR3. The CDR3 region is CASSRGQRGFNEQFF. CDR3 nucleotide sequence: TGTGCCAGCAGCCGAGGTCAGCGGGGGTTCAATGAGCAGTTCTTC. The variable domain in full, completed from reference TRBV14 and TRBJ2-1, reads EAGVTQFPSHSVIEKGQTVTLRCDPISGHDNLYWYRRVMGKEIKFLLHFVKESKQDESGMPNNRFLAERTGGTYSTLKVQPAELEDSGVYFCASSRGQRGFNEQFFGPGTRLTVL.

In DNA, the CDR3 is TGTGCCAGTAGTATACCCTACGGGACAGGGGACTACAATGAGCAGTTCTTC. This translates into CASSIPYGTGDYNEQFF. V gene TRBV19 combines with J gene TRBJ2-1; the match to TRBD1 covers 10 bases. CDR3 length: 17 residues. The V and J ends lost 2 bases and 3 bases, in that order; junction bases with no gene match: 7. CDR1 LNHDA and CDR2 SQIVND come from the germline V gene (reference sequence).

This chain connects TRBV11-3 to TRBJ2-3, with 8 bases matching TRBD1. This CDR3 region has 20 residues. CDR1 SGHNT and CDR2 YENEEA come from the germline V gene. With 2 bases clipped from V and 0 bases from J, the junction kept 16 bases outside the gene matches. CDR3 sequence (DNA): TGTGCCAGCAGCTTACTGGACAGGGCGGAGGGTGGTACTAGCACAGATACGCAGTATTTT. Its protein is CASSLLDRAEGGTSTDTQYF.

The chain has TRBV25-1 and TRBJ1-4; 7 bases map to TRBD1. Trimming removed 4 bases from V and 6 bases from J; junction bases left unmatched: 11. CDR1 and CDR2 from the germline V gene are MGHDK and SYGVNS. The CDR3 spans 16 residues. This CDR3 is CASSASTGVRDEKLFF. For the CDR3, the DNA is TGTGCCAGCAGTGCATCTACAGGGGTGAGAGATGAAAAACTGTTTTTT.

This clone was counted between two and nine times. The chain recombines TRBV6-4 with TRBJ1-1, with 9 nucleotides matching TRBD1. Germline V gene lookup returns CDR1 MRHNA and CDR2 SNTAGT. Unmatched junction bases numbered 6, after V lost 6 bases and J lost 4 bases. This CDR3 is 14 amino acids long. The CDR3 loop reads CASRADRGFTEAFF. CDR3 DNA sequence: TGTGCCAGCAGAGCGGACAGGGGCTTCACTGAAGCTTTCTTT.

The chain joins TRBV9 to TRBJ2-2, with TRBD1 matching over 7 bases. Unmatched junction bases numbered 5, after V lost 4 bases and J lost 2 bases. The V gene's germline CDR1 is SGDLS and CDR2 YYNGEE. The CDR3 is 15 amino acids. This CDR3 is CASSSGTVNTGELFF. CDR3 coding DNA: TGTGCCAGCAGCTCCGGGACAGTAAACACCGGGGAGCTGTTTTTT.

V and J are TRBV9 and TRBJ2-3, with 12 bases identical to TRBD2. The CDR3 runs 16 residues. The germline V gene has CDR1 SGDLS and CDR2 YYNGEE. Losses at the gene ends were 3 bases for V and 2 bases for J; bases not matched to a gene: 4. The CDR3 protein is CASSGTSGGPTDTQYF. Here the CDR3 DNA reads TGTGCCAGCAGCGGAACTAGCGGGGGGCCCACAGATACGCAGTATTTT.

The rearrangement uses TRBV10-3 and TRBJ1-2, with D perhaps TRBD1 (6 bases). CDR1 ENHRY and CDR2 SYGVKD come from the germline V gene. The CDR3 is made up of 13 amino acids. Trimming removed 6 bases from V and 8 bases from J, with 16 bases in between. The CDR3 here is CAISYRVGEGYTF. CDR3 nucleotide sequence: TGTGCCATCAGCTACAGGGTTGGTGAGGGCTACACCTTC.

The chain couples TRBV6-1 to TRBJ2-1, with D tentatively TRBD2 (5 bases). This CDR3 comprises 14 residues. The V gene lost 11 bases and the J gene lost 5 bases, with 19 bases spanning the gap. Germline-derived CDR1 and CDR2 are MNHNS and SASEGT. The CDR3 protein is CAASTSSLDNEQFF. For the CDR3, the DNA is TGTGCCGCATCAACTAGTTCGTTGGACAATGAGCAGTTCTTC.

The rearrangement uses TRBV2 and TRBJ1-6, with 7 bases that match TRBD1. Germline V lookup: CDR1 SNHLY, CDR2 FYNNEI. The V and J ends lost 3 bases and 7 bases, in that order; junction bases with no gene match: 6. The CDR3 is made up of 15 amino acids. CDR3 amino acids: CASSERGPGNSPLHF. CDR3 coding DNA: TGTGCCAGCAGTGAGAGGGGGCCGGGAAATTCACCCCTCCACTTT. Together with reference TRBV2 and TRBJ1-6, the CDR3 gives the full variable domain: EPEVTQTPSHQVTQMGQEVILRCVPISNHLYFYWYRQILGQKVEFLVSFYNNEISEKSEIFDDQFSVERPDGSNFTLKIRSTKLEDSAMYFCASSERGPGNSPLHFGNGTRLTVT.

This clone was seen only a few times. The chain combines TRBV5-1 with TRBJ1-6; unclear D gene. CDR3 length: 15 amino acids. V lost 4 bases, J lost 6 bases, and 14 bases lay in between. Germline CDR1 SGHRS, CDR2 YFSETQ. The CDR3 region is CASSTLPGSNSPLHF. CDR3 nucleotide sequence: TGCGCCAGCAGCACCCTTCCGGGGTCTAATTCACCCCTCCACTTT.

The chain employs TRBV7-9 and TRBJ1-1; D ambiguous. Trimming left V 0 bases short and J 3 bases short, with 8 bases between. From germline, CDR1 is SEHNR and CDR2 FQNEAQ (reference sequence). The CDR3 loop spans 14 amino acids. The CDR3 DNA is TGTGCCAGCAGCTTAGCAGGGCGGGACACTGAAGCTTTCTTT. Translation: CASSLAGRDTEAFF.

This clone was recorded once. The chain has TRBV7-2 and TRBJ2-7; 7 nucleotides match TRBD2. From germline, CDR1 is SGHTA and CDR2 FQGNSA. This CDR3 is built from 19 residues. Trimming cost V 1 base and J 3 bases; bases outside gene matches: 18. CDR3 in amino acids: CASSLEGIGGSRLHYEQYF. The CDR3 DNA reads TGTGCCAGCAGCTTAGAAGGAATCGGGGGGTCCCGCCTCCACTACGAGCAGTACTTC.

CDR3 protein: CASSQGGARNEKLFF. The DNA of the CDR3 is TGCGCCAGCAGCCAAGGCGGCGCACGTAATGAAAAACTGTTTTTT. The genes are TRBV4-3 and TRBJ1-4; no definite D call. The germline V and J ends were trimmed by 1 base and 4 bases, with 10 bases remaining between them. Per germline, CDR1 LGHNA and CDR2 YSLEER. The CDR3 has 15 amino acids.

This clone was counted a few times. V and J are TRBV14 and TRBJ1-2, with D perhaps TRBD1 (5 bases). The V gene lost 3 bases and the J gene lost 6 bases, with 17 bases spanning the gap. The germline CDR1 and CDR2 sequences are SGHDN and FVKESK. The CDR3 covers 15 residues. CDR3 DNA: TGTGCCAGCAGCCAGCGGGGGGAGTCTCTCAATGGCTACACCTTC. It codes for CASSQRGESLNGYTF.

J is TRBJ1-1 and V is TRBV12-3 or TRBV12-4; D might be TRBD1 (6 bases). The CDR3 consists of 13 residues. V was trimmed by 4 bases and J by 6 bases, leaving 12 bases between them. The CDR3 protein is CASSYRVGAEAFF. The CDR3 DNA reads TGTGCCAGCAGTTACAGGGTAGGGGCTGAAGCTTTCTTT.

This chain links TRBV19 with TRBJ1-5, with D possibly matching TRBD1 (6 bases). The CDR3 spans 14 residues. Germline-derived CDR1 and CDR2 are LNHDA and SQIVND (reference sequence). Deletions cut 10 bases from V and 7 bases from J, with 20 bases between. The CDR3 nucleotides are TGTGCCACCCTTGGGGGGGCCGCGGGCCAGCCCCAGCATTTT. Its protein product is CATLGGAAGQPQHF.